The 29 T cell receptor beta chains below come from one sample, sequenced in a study of T cells in Graves' hyperthyroidism and ophthalmopathy. There were TCR beta CDR3 regions amplified from RNA transcripts. HTBI primers drove first-round RT-PCR of the TCR CDR3. MiXCR was run by TCRdb on the multiplex PCR reads, yielding one entry per CDR3 protein. The sample contains under 350,000 distinct CDR3 sequences, 18% of which appear only once. The material sequenced was blood. Receptor source: a woman between 45 and 60 years old with Graves' hyperthyroidism.

As concerns this clonotype: An end of the junction differs from the germline gene, which may be a read error. The J gene is TRBJ2-5, the V gene TRBV3-1; 11 bases match TRBD2. The CDR3 loop spans 16 amino acids. Germline CDR1 and CDR2: LGHDT and YNNKEL (reference sequence). The CDR3 spells CASSLSLAGVGEAQYF. DNA of the CDR3: TGTGCCAGCAGCTTGTCACTAGCGGGAGTTGGAGAGGCCCAGTACTTC.

V gene TRBV24-1 combines with J gene TRBJ2-1; D might be TRBD1 or TRBD2, each matching 5 bases. The germline V and J ends were trimmed by 7 bases and 5 bases, with 11 bases remaining between them. The germline gives CDR1 KGHDR, CDR2 SFDVKD. The CDR3 runs to 13 residues. Here the CDR3 reads CATRSGADNEQFF. The CDR3 nucleotides read TGTGCCACCAGGTCCGGGGCGGACAATGAGCAGTTCTTC.

This clonotype has a count of ten or more. The chain employs TRBV7-8 and TRBJ1-1; the D is unclear. This CDR3 region has 13 residues. Germline CDR1 is SGHVS and CDR2 is FQNEAQ. The V end lost 1 base, the J end lost 7 bases, and 10 bases lay between the germline ends. The CDR3 DNA is TGTGCCAGCAGCTTAGTTGGCGACAATGAAGCTTTCTTT. Encoded protein: CASSLVGDNEAFF.

On this clonotype: This could be a read error, since a much larger clone is one nucleotide away. The V and J genes are TRBV11-2 and TRBJ2-5; 9 bases map to TRBD1. The CDR3 length is 18 residues. The V gene's germline CDR1 is SGHAT and CDR2 FQNNGV. CDR3 sequence reads: CASSLDSLGTGIQETQDF. DNA of the CDR3: TGTGCCAGCAGCTTAGACTCCTTAGGGACAGGGATCCAAGAGACCCAGGACTTC.

Ten or more counts support this clonotype. The genes are TRBV28 and TRBJ2-1; 10 nucleotides align to TRBD2. Germline loops: CDR1 MDHEN, CDR2 SYDVKM. This CDR3 has 15 residues. The V segment lost 6 bases and the J segment 2 bases; nucleotides outside the gene matches: 4. This chain's CDR3 is CASRGGLATYNEQFF. CDR3 coding DNA: TGTGCCAGCAGAGGGGGACTAGCGACCTACAATGAGCAGTTCTTC.

This clonotype came up many times. The gene calls are TRBV5-6 and TRBJ2-1; 7 bases map to TRBD1. The CDR3 totals 16 residues. V was clipped by 0 bases and J by 2 bases; unmatched bases: 5. Looked up from germline, CDR1 is SGHDT and CDR2 is YYEEEE. This chain's CDR3 is CASSLAEQGAYNEQFF. As DNA, the CDR3 is TGTGCCAGCAGCTTGGCTGAGCAGGGGGCCTACAATGAGCAGTTCTTC.

The genes are TRBV29-1 and TRBJ2-2; tentative D call: TRBD1 (6 bases). Trimming left V 6 bases short and J 1 base short, with 6 bases between. Looked up from germline, CDR1 is SQVTM and CDR2 is ANQGSEA. The CDR3 contains 12 residues. CDR3 sequence: CSVRGNTGELFF. CDR3 nucleotides: TGCAGCGTCAGGGGGAACACCGGGGAGCTGTTTTTT.

The chain links TRBV6-1 to TRBJ2-1, with 10 positions matching TRBD2. CDR3 size: 14 residues. V lost 7 bases to trimming and J lost 9 bases; unmatched junction nucleotides: 9. Germline V CDR1 and CDR2: MNHNS, SASEGT. This CDR3 reads CASTLAGESAEQFF. For the CDR3, the DNA is TGTGCCAGCACCCTAGCGGGAGAAAGTGCTGAGCAGTTCTTC.

The gene calls are TRBV11-1 and TRBJ1-1; a possible D gene is TRBD1 (5 bases). The length of the CDR3 is 15 residues. The germline V gene encodes CDR1 SGHAT and CDR2 FQDESV (reference sequence). The V end was cut by 3 bases, the J end by 3 bases, with 14 bases between. CDR3 DNA: TGTGCCAGCAGCTTCATCGGGACTTTGGACACTGAAGCTTTCTTT. The encoded protein is CASSFIGTLDTEAFF. Supplemented by reference TRBV11-1 and TRBJ1-1, the full variable domain reads EAEVAQSPRYKITEKSQAVAFWCDPISGHATLYWYRQILGQGPELLVQFQDESVVDDSQLPKDRFSAERLKGVDSTLKIQPAELGDSAMYLCASSFIGTLDTEAFFGQGTRLTVV.

This clonotype was recorded at least ten times. The chain couples TRBV11-3 to TRBJ2-3, with D maybe TRBD1 (6 bases). V was cut by 1 base and J by 4 bases, with 15 bases left in between. The germline V gene has CDR1 SGHNT and CDR2 YENEEA. The CDR3 totals 16 residues. Here the CDR3 DNA reads TGTGCCAGCAGCTTAGCGGATCGGACAGCATCAGATACGCAGTATTTT. Amino acids: CASSLADRTASDTQYF.

The CDR3 nucleotides read TGTGCCAGCAGTCCATTCTGGGAGGCTGGGAGTAGGGAAAAACTGTTTTTT. It codes for CASSPFWEAGSREKLFF. This chain uses TRBV6-2 or TRBV6-3 with TRBJ1-4; D is uncertain. V lost 5 bases, J lost 8 bases, and 24 bases lay in between. CDR3 size: 17 residues. Germline V gives CDR1 MNHEY, CDR2 SVGEGT.

This chain joins TRBV27 and TRBJ2-1; 8 bases are shared with TRBD1. The CDR3 has 10 residues. The ends lost 5 bases at V and 15 bases at J; junction bases unmatched: 3. Germline V gene lookup returns CDR1 MNHEY and CDR2 SMNVEV (reference sequence). For the CDR3, the DNA is TGTGCCAGCAGTGGACAGGGTTGGTTCTTC. Protein: CASSGQGWFF.

This clonotype occurred a few times. CDR3 sequence (DNA): TGTGCCAGCAGTTTACGGATGAACACCGGGGAGCTGTTTTTT. Its protein is CASSLRMNTGELFF. The V gene is TRBV28, the J gene TRBJ2-2; D not resolved. The CDR3 runs to 14 residues. The germline V gene has CDR1 MDHEN and CDR2 SYDVKM. V lost 2 bases and J lost 1, with 5 bases in between.

This clonotype was seen a handful of times. This rearrangement joins TRBV2 to TRBJ2-7; D call uncertain. With 6 bases removed from V and 4 bases from J, the gap between germline ends came to 13 bases. Germline-derived CDR1 and CDR2 are SNHLY and FYNNEI. The CDR3 totals 13 residues. CDR3 residues: CASRGWGMYEQYF. CDR3 nucleotides: TGTGCCAGCAGGGGGTGGGGAATGTACGAGCAGTACTTC.

This clonotype was seen a few times. The chain uses TRBV11-2 and TRBJ2-2; 11 bases agree with TRBD2. Germline V gives CDR1 SGHAT, CDR2 FQNNGV. CDR3 length: 16 amino acids. Losses at the gene ends were 2 bases for V and 6 bases for J; bases not matched to a gene: 5. The CDR3 region is CASSLFSGGAAGELFF. CDR3 DNA: TGTGCCAGCAGCTTATTTAGCGGGGGGGCCGCCGGGGAGCTGTTTTTT.

The sample holds a few counts of this clonotype. The rearrangement links TRBV6-1 to TRBJ1-6; tentative D call: TRBD1 (6 bases). The germline V and J ends were trimmed by 5 bases and 10 bases, with 12 bases remaining between them. The CDR3 covers 13 residues. CDR1 and CDR2 from the germline V gene are MNHNS and SASEGT. The CDR3 DNA is TGTGCCAGCAGTACAGGGTCGGAATCACCCCTCCACTTT. Residues: CASSTGSESPLHF.

This clonotype was picked up many times. V and J are TRBV6-1 and TRBJ2-7; 10 bases fit TRBD1. In germline, CDR1 is MNHNS, CDR2 SASEGT. This CDR3 comprises 13 residues. V lost 7 bases to trimming and J lost 4 bases; unmatched junction nucleotides: 4. CDR3 loop: CASTPGQGYEQYV. As DNA, the CDR3 is TGTGCCAGCACTCCGGGACAGGGGTACGAGCAGTACGTC.

This clonotype was picked up a small number of times. This chain connects TRBV10-1 to TRBJ1-2; D is ambiguous. Germline lookup yields CDR1 WNHNN and CDR2 SYGVQD (reference sequence). The CDR3 sequence is 13 residues long. V was cut by 2 bases and J by 7 bases, with 11 bases left in between. The CDR3 spells CASSETAGSGYTF. The CDR3 coding sequence is TGCGCCAGCAGTGAGACAGCTGGTAGTGGCTACACCTTC.

This clonotype was detected only a few times. The rearrangement links TRBV6-1 to TRBJ2-5; 8 nucleotides align to TRBD2. The CDR3 sequence is 14 residues long. V lost 6 bases to trimming and J lost 5 bases; unmatched junction nucleotides: 8. The germline gives CDR1 MNHNS, CDR2 SASEGT. CDR3 in amino acids: CASRGGLGGETQYF. As DNA, the CDR3 is TGTGCCAGCAGGGGGGGACTAGGTGGGGAGACCCAGTACTTC.

This clonotype was seen many times. The chain couples TRBV2 to TRBJ1-6; D is possibly TRBD1 (6 bases). The CDR3 sequence is 16 residues long. The germline CDR1 and CDR2 sequences are SNHLY and FYNNEI. V lost 3 bases and J 5 bases, leaving 14 bases between the germline ends. CDR3 nucleotides: TGTGCCAGCAGTGAGAGGAGGTCAGGGGATAATTCACCCCTCCACTTT. Translation gives CASSERRSGDNSPLHF.

Only a few counts were recorded for this clonotype. The J gene is TRBJ2-7, the V gene TRBV20-1; no clear D. V lost 5 bases and J lost 0, with 14 bases in between. The germline V gene encodes CDR1 DFQATT and CDR2 SNEGSKA (reference sequence). The CDR3 contains 14 residues. The CDR3 coding sequence is TGCAGTGCTGAACCGGACGGTTCCTCCTACGAGCAGTACTTC. It translates to CSAEPDGSSYEQYF.

This clonotype was seen at least ten times. V is TRBV15 and J is TRBJ1-3; D gene uncertain. The CDR3 consists of 16 residues. The V end lost 1 base, the J end lost 3 bases, and 13 bases lay between the germline ends. Germline V gives CDR1 LNHNV, CDR2 YYDKDF (reference sequence). The CDR3 here is CATSRGLTFSGNTIYF. For the CDR3, the DNA is TGTGCCACCAGCAGAGGCCTGACATTCAGTGGAAACACCATATATTTT. The entire variable domain, with the rest obtained from reference TRBV15 and TRBJ1-3, is as follows: DAMVIQNPRYQVTQFGKPVTLSCSQTLNHNVMYWYQQKSSQAPKLLFHYYDKDFNNEADTPDNFQSRRPNTSFCFLDIRSPGLGDTAMYLCATSRGLTFSGNTIYFGEGSWLTVV.

Many counts were recorded for this clonotype. The V gene is TRBV20-1, the J gene TRBJ2-5; no clear D. V was shortened by 3 bases and J by 5 bases, with 7 bases between the two germline ends. The length of the CDR3 is 11 residues. Germline V gene data show CDR1 as DFQATT and CDR2 as SNEGSKA (reference sequence). CDR3 nucleotide sequence: TGCAGTGCTAGTAATGAGGAGACCCAGTACTTC. It codes for CSASNEETQYF.

In its sample, this clonotype was seen many times. This sequence joins TRBV3-1 and TRBJ1-1; TRBD1 is a possible D gene (5 bases). V was cut by 3 bases and J by 3 bases, with 17 bases left in between. This CDR3 comprises 16 residues. CDR1 is LGHDT and CDR2 is YNNKEL in the germline V gene (reference sequence). The CDR3 region is CASSHLSRVQDTEAFF. The CDR3 nucleotides are TGTGCCAGCAGCCACCTAAGCAGGGTTCAGGACACTGAAGCTTTCTTT.

The V call is TRBV7-9, the J call TRBJ1-1; D gene ambiguous. The CDR3 has 13 amino acids. The germline gives CDR1 SEHNR, CDR2 FQNEAQ (reference sequence). Trimming left V 5 bases short and J 4 bases short, with 11 bases between. In nucleotides, the CDR3 is TGTGCCAGCAGCCTTAAGTTGGCCACTGAAGCTTTCTTT. It codes for CASSLKLATEAFF.

The genes are TRBV5-6 and TRBJ2-5; a weak D match, TRBD1 (5 bases). Between the trimmed V and J ends, which lost 4 bases and 4 bases, there was a span of 14 bases. CDR3 size: 14 residues. Per germline, CDR1 SGHDT and CDR2 YYEEEE. CDR3 in amino acids: CASSVTVRSETQYF. CDR3 nucleotide sequence: TGTGCCAGCAGCGTGACAGTGAGGTCAGAGACCCAGTACTTC. The full variable domain, completed using reference TRBV5-6 and TRBJ2-5, is DAGVTQSPTHLIKTRGQQVTLRCSPKSGHDTVSWYQQALGQGPQFIFQYYEEEERQRGNFPDRFSGHQFPNYSSELNVNALLLGDSALYLCASSVTVRSETQYFGPGTRLLVL.

This clonotype was recorded many times. The rearrangement uses TRBV20-1 and TRBJ2-3, with 13 bases that match TRBD2. Per the germline V gene, CDR1 is DFQATT and CDR2 is SNEGSKA (reference sequence). Germline trimming cut 8 bases from V and 11 bases from J; bases unmatched to any gene: 16. The CDR3 has 15 residues. For the CDR3, the DNA is TGCAGTTCTACCGGGACTAGCGGGGTGGGGGTGGAGCAGTATTTT. Its translation is CSSTGTSGVGVEQYF.

The V call is TRBV20-1, the J call TRBJ1-2; D call uncertain. The CDR3 is 12 amino acids. Germline V CDR1 and CDR2: DFQATT, SNEGSKA (reference sequence). V gave up 3 bases and J gave up 5 bases, with 10 bases separating them. This chain's CDR3 is CSARDGPYGYTF. CDR3 bases: TGCAGTGCTAGGGACGGACCATATGGCTACACCTTC.

This chain uses TRBV28 with TRBJ2-1, with TRBD1 matching 11 bases. There are 14 residues in the CDR3. Germline-derived CDR1 and CDR2 are MDHEN and SYDVKM. V shed 4 bases, J shed 9 bases, and the junction held 5 bases outside the gene matches. The CDR3 protein is CASSSWTGGSEQFF. CDR3 coding DNA: TGTGCCAGCAGTTCTTGGACAGGGGGCAGTGAGCAGTTCTTC.